This is a list of T cell receptor beta chains from one sample in a study of cytomegalovirus exposure and HLA in healthy donors. Data came from immunoSEQ multiplex PCR; TCRdb stores just in-frame clones and leaves some out. Of about 90,000 clones listed, less than 65% are singletons. The sample taken for sequencing was PBMCs. The receptors here all came from a woman aged 25-40 years in good health and CMV-seropositive. The CDR3 runs from the conserved cysteine through the conserved F or W. Each record gives: V gene, clone size, J gene, D gene, CDR3 protein, CDR3 DNA. The D gene is left open where the match is weak. Some rows have no size entry. The others give once, few or many, or a class for an expanded clone.

>TRBV18|-|TRBJ1-2|TRBD1
CASSPQGGDGYTF
TGTGCCAGCTCACCCCAGGGGGGCGATGGCTACACCTTC
>TRBV2|few|TRBJ1-5|TRBD1
CASSVDRDNNQPQHF
TGTGCCAGCAGTGTTGACAGGGACAACAATCAGCCCCAGCATTTT
>TRBV4-1|-|TRBJ2-2|-
CASTTGGGQDTGELFF
TGCGCCAGCACCACAGGGGGGGGGCAGGACACCGGGGAGCTGTTTTTT
>TRBV28|-|TRBJ1-6|-
CASSPDSPLHF
TGTGCCAGCAGTCCAGATTCACCCCTCCACTTT
>TRBV6-1|few|TRBJ1-1|TRBD1
CASSGGQGNTEAFF
TGTGCCAGCAGTGGGGGACAGGGGAACACTGAAGCTTTCTTT
>TRBV5-1|few|TRBJ2-7|-
CASSLDWARGNEQYF
TGCGCCAGCAGCTTGGACTGGGCTAGGGGAAACGAGCAGTACTTC
>TRBV19|-|TRBJ1-1|TRBD1
CASSITDRGRGNTEAFF
TGTGCCAGTAGTATAACGGACAGGGGGCGAGGGAACACTGAAGCTTTCTTT
>TRBV2|-|TRBJ1-4|-
CASSEGGFEKLFF
TGTGCCAGCAGTGAGGGAGGGTTCGAAAAACTGTTTTTT
>TRBV5-4|-|TRBJ2-3|TRBD2
CASSSAGGLTDTQYF
TGTGCCAGCAGCTCAGCGGGGGGCCTCACAGATACGCAGTATTTT
>TRBV6-5|-|TRBJ1-6|TRBD1
CASSYKQGHNSPLHF
TGTGCCAGCAGTTACAAACAGGGGCATAATTCACCCCTCCACTTT